This T cell receptor beta chain was retrieved from a study of CD8+ T cells in alopecia areata. Across the study: For the treated group, dosing was oral tofacitinib at 5 to 10 mg twice daily. Tofacitinib ran for 6 to 18 months before 6 months off drug.

General study results and limits: In blood and scalp, many expanded lesional clones persisted during tofacitinib. Scalp clonality and expanded CD8+ clones among the top 100 showed significant decreases with tofacitinib.

As for this clone: Its antigen is still unknown.

The treatment: oral pan-JAK inhibitor, 5-10 mg twice daily. There are 15 residues in the CDR3. Germline V gene sequence: CDR1 SGHNT, CDR2 YYREEE (reference sequence). V was pared by 5 bases and J by 4 bases, with 9 bases of the junction left unmatched. cDNA serving as the sequencing template came from extracted, reverse transcribed RNA. Repertoires were generated with immunoSEQ multiplex PCR, while TCRdb's copy carries only in-frame clones and drops some. The sample contains about 160,000 clones, 65% of which appear only once. The V call is TRBV5-4, the J call TRBJ2-5; 9 bases are shared with TRBD1. The TCR was taken from a human donor with alopecia areata. The specimen comprised CD4+ T cells sorted from blood, sampled at week 4, from a patient treated with tofacitinib. DNA of the CDR3: TGTGCCAGCAGATCCGGGACAGGGTTGGTAGAGACCCAGTACTTC. This codes for CASRSGTGLVETQYF.